This TCR beta chain was profiled in a study of blood T cell repertoires in COVID-19. Overall study: Italy, Spain and the United States were the sources of the convalescent and acute COVID-19 samples. Sources were T cells, B-cell-depleted T cells, or PBMCs; the material itself was cDNA or gDNA.

Germline values: CDR1 SGDLS, CDR2 YYNGEE. CDR3 length: 14 amino acids. V lost 5 bases, J lost 11 bases, and 19 bases lay in between. Original data processing: Estimation of nucleated cell counts was performed using reference gene primer amplification. Some clones are missing from TCRdb's copy, which holds only in-frame ones; the method was immunoSEQ multiplex PCR. The DNA gave D and trimming, while V, J and clone size come from that table. The sample has about 70,000 clones; around nine tenths are singletons. Sample: peripheral blood. This clonotype was sampled from a human donor in a cohort sampled during active COVID-19. V is TRBV9 and J is TRBJ1-4, with no clear D. The DNA of the CDR3 is TGTGCCAGCAGTCCTGACTCCCTAGCTCGGAAACTGTTTTTT. Translation gives CASSPDSLARKLFF.